This T cell receptor (beta chain) came from a study of technical replicates of blood from several donors. TCRdb's table, derived via immunoSEQ multiplex PCR, lists solely in-frame clones and lacks some. The table has roughly 70,000 clones, about 94% seen once. The CDR3 is 14 residues long. CDR1 LNHDA and CDR2 SQIVND come from the germline V gene (reference sequence). The trim removed 6 bases at V and 6 bases at J, leaving 9 bases unmatched. The sequence came from a human donor in good health. The V call is TRBV19, the J call TRBJ2-7; 9 positions agree with TRBD1. Sequencing input: T cells isolated from PBMCs. CDR3 region: CASSLTGGILEQYF. CDR3 nucleotide sequence: TGTGCCAGTAGCCTTACAGGGGGCATTCTCGAGCAGTACTTC.